These 32 T cell receptor beta chains came from one sample sequenced in a study of T cells in Graves' hyperthyroidism and ophthalmopathy. TCR beta CDR3 regions were amplified from RNA transcripts. An initial round of RT-PCR targeting the TCR CDR3 relied on the HTBI primer set. TCRdb reprocessed the multiplex PCR reads with MiXCR, giving one entry per CDR3 protein. The sample contains about 700,000 distinct CDR3 sequences, 14% of which appear only once. The sequencing input was blood. All receptors derive from a woman between 18 and 30 years old with Graves' hyperthyroidism.

The chain uses TRBV27 and TRBJ2-7; TRBD1 matches at 9 bases. Germline values: CDR1 MNHEY, CDR2 SMNVEV (reference sequence). CDR3 length equals 17 residues. Trimming at V came to 2 bases and at J to 3 bases, leaving 11 bases not matched to a gene. CDR3: CASSLLGGQGKGYEQYF. DNA for the CDR3: TGTGCCAGCAGTTTACTGGGGGGACAGGGAAAAGGCTACGAGCAGTACTTC.

This clonotype was recorded at least ten times. The CDR3 coding sequence is TGTGCCAGCAGCTTAAATGTCAGGGGGACTACGCAGTATTTT. Translation: CASSLNVRGTTQYF. The chain joins TRBV7-2 to TRBJ2-3, with 7 bases that match TRBD1. Germline V gives CDR1 SGHTA, CDR2 FQGNSA. J gave up 8 bases and V 2 bases, and 7 bases lay outside the gene matches. This CDR3 comprises 14 residues.

This chain links TRBV27 with TRBJ2-7, with 10 nucleotides matching TRBD2. This CDR3 comprises 16 residues. V was clipped by 0 bases and J by 5 bases; unmatched bases: 7. The V gene's germline CDR1 is MNHEY and CDR2 SMNVEV (reference sequence). The CDR3 here is CASSLSPGLAFHEQYF. In DNA form, the CDR3 reads TGTGCCAGCAGTTTATCCCCGGGACTAGCGTTTCACGAGCAGTACTTC.

This clonotype was seen ten or more times. V is TRBV20-1 and J is TRBJ1-6; D uncertain. Per the germline V gene, CDR1 is DFQATT and CDR2 is SNEGSKA (reference sequence). The CDR3 length is 13 residues. Trimming pared 6 bases from V and 5 bases from J, leaving 11 bases between. As DNA, the CDR3 is TGCAGTGCCCTCAGGCCACATAATTCACCCCTCCACTTT. Translated, it gives CSALRPHNSPLHF.

This clonotype was counted many times. Written as DNA, the CDR3 is TGCAGTGCTAGAGGCCGGGACCCTAGTAATGAAAAACTGTTTTTT. It translates to CSARGRDPSNEKLFF. The rearrangement links TRBV20-1 to TRBJ1-4; D might be TRBD1 (5 bases). V was pared by 1 base and J by 4 bases, with 13 bases between. The CDR3 is 15 amino acids. Germline V gives CDR1 DFQATT, CDR2 SNEGSKA (reference sequence).

This clonotype has ten or more counts. The J gene is TRBJ2-2, the V gene TRBV14, with D tentatively TRBD1 (6 bases). Germline loops: CDR1 SGHDN, CDR2 FVKESK. The CDR3 extends over 15 amino acids. Between the trimmed V and J ends, which lost 7 bases and 1 base, there was a span of 13 bases. DNA for the CDR3: TGTGCCAGCAAGAAACAGGGTCAGAACACCGGGGAGCTGTTTTTT. Its translation: CASKKQGQNTGELFF.

The chain joins TRBV7-3 to TRBJ2-5; D tentatively fits TRBD1 or TRBD2 (7 bases each). Germline V gene sequence: CDR1 SGHTA, CDR2 FQGTGA. The CDR3 is made up of 15 amino acids. Deletions cut 3 bases from V and 5 bases from J, with 16 bases between. The CDR3 bases are TGTGCCAGCAGCTTCCAGGGGGGGCGTTGGGAGACCCAGTACTTC. Translation gives CASSFQGGRWETQYF. Variable domain in full (rest from reference TRBV7-3 and TRBJ2-5): GAGVSQTPSNKVTEKGKYVELRCDPISGHTALYWYRQSLGQGPEFLIYFQGTGAADDSGLPNDRFFAVRPEGSVSTLKIQRTERGDSAVYLCASSFQGGRWETQYFGPGTRLLVL.

The chain couples TRBV6-5 to TRBJ2-7; a weak D match, TRBD1 (5 bases). Germline assignment: CDR1 MNHEY and CDR2 SVGAGI. CDR3 length: 16 amino acids. V lost 2 bases and J 0 bases, leaving 14 bases between the germline ends. The CDR3 bases are TGTGCCAGCAGTTACGGGGCAGGAAGGAGCTCCTACGAGCAGTACTTC. Encoded protein: CASSYGAGRSSYEQYF.

This clonotype was detected many times. This chain connects TRBV30 to TRBJ1-5; tentatively, D is TRBD1 (6 bases). The CDR3 has 14 residues. V was trimmed by 2 bases and J by 3 bases, leaving 11 bases between them. Germline V gene sequence: CDR1 GTSNPN, CDR2 SVGIG (reference sequence). The CDR3 is CAWSTGGYNQPQHF. The CDR3 DNA reads as TGTGCCTGGAGTACCGGGGGCTACAATCAGCCCCAGCATTTT. Combining the CDR3 with reference TRBV30 and TRBJ1-5 gives the whole variable domain SQTIHQWPATLVQPVGSPLSLECTVEGTSNPNLYWYRQAAGRGLQLLFYSVGIGQISSEVPQNLSASRPQDRQFILSSKKLLLSDSGFYLCAWSTGGYNQPQHFGDGTRLSIL.

Regarding this clonotype: A much larger clone is a single base away; this may be a read error. The V and J genes are TRBV6-5 and TRBJ2-7; D not resolved. The CDR3 sequence is 13 residues long. Germline-derived CDR1 and CDR2 are MNHEY and SVGAGI. V lost 1 base and J 0 bases, leaving 4 bases between the germline ends. The CDR3 sequence: CASSYWNSYEQYF. The CDR3 DNA reads TGTGCCAGCAGTTACTGGAACTCCTACGAGCAGTACTTC.

This clonotype was detected a few times. The chain links TRBV10-1 to TRBJ2-1; 10 bases align to TRBD2. V gave up 2 bases and J gave up 8 bases; unmatched junction bases: 6. This CDR3 is 15 amino acids long. CDR1 is WNHNN, CDR2 SYGVQD, per germline (reference sequence). CDR3 DNA: TGCGCCAGCAGTGAGAAAGCGGGAGGGGGCGATGAGCAGTTCTTC. This codes for CASSEKAGGGDEQFF.

This clonotype was observed at least ten times. This chain joins TRBV6-1 and TRBJ2-5, with TRBD1 as a possible D gene (6 bases). The CDR3 spans 15 residues. In germline, CDR1 is MNHNS, CDR2 SASEGT. Trimming removed 2 bases from V and 2 bases from J, with 12 bases in between. In DNA, the CDR3 is TGTGCCAGCAGTGAAAGGACAGAGTTACAAGAGACCCAGTACTTC. This sequence encodes CASSERTELQETQYF.

This clonotype has a count of ten or more. The chain recombines TRBV7-9 with TRBJ2-5, with D uncertain. The germline CDR1 and CDR2 sequences are SEHNR and FQNEAQ (reference sequence). This CDR3 has 13 residues. Trimming took 3 bases from V and 1 from J, leaving 6 bases between them. Written as DNA, the CDR3 is TGTGCCAGCAGCTTGACTCCCCAAGAGACCCAGTACTTC. As protein: CASSLTPQETQYF.

This clonotype was observed many times. The chain recombines TRBV2 with TRBJ2-7; 7 positions match TRBD1. The CDR3 length is 14 residues. Germline-derived CDR1 and CDR2 are SNHLY and FYNNEI. V lost 5 bases, J lost 3 bases, and 7 bases stayed unmatched. The CDR3 sequence: CASSHETGNYEQYF. The CDR3 DNA reads TGTGCCAGCAGTCACGAGACAGGGAACTACGAGCAGTACTTC.

The V call is TRBV30, the J call TRBJ1-3, with no clear D. Germline-derived CDR1 and CDR2 are GTSNPN and SVGIG (reference sequence). Trimming stripped 1 base from V and 4 bases from J, with 11 bases between. The length of the CDR3 is 14 residues. The CDR3: CAWSGSTLGNTIYF. CDR3 DNA: TGTGCCTGGAGTGGGTCAACACTAGGAAACACCATATATTTT.

In its sample, this clonotype was seen many times. This chain links TRBV20-1 with TRBJ2-3; 8 positions match TRBD2. The germline gives CDR1 DFQATT, CDR2 SNEGSKA (reference sequence). V dropped 0 bases and J dropped 5; count of bases not matched to a gene: 10. The CDR3 covers 16 residues. The CDR3 spells CSARDLGPSGGDTQYF. CDR3 sequence (DNA): TGCAGTGCTAGAGATCTGGGTCCCAGCGGGGGAGATACGCAGTATTTT.

This clonotype was observed many times. The chain recombines TRBV7-2 with TRBJ2-7, with 7 bases fitting TRBD1. The length of the CDR3 is 13 residues. Germline CDR1 is SGHTA and CDR2 is FQGNSA. V dropped 4 bases and J dropped 6; count of bases not matched to a gene: 6. The CDR3 DNA is TGTGCCAGCAGCTCCTCTTGGACAGGCGAGCAGTACTTC. It translates to CASSSSWTGEQYF.

CDR3 sequence: CASSTLRDGSNEQFF. DNA for the CDR3: TGTGCCAGTAGTACACTCCGGGACGGGTCCAATGAGCAGTTCTTC. J is TRBJ2-1 and V is TRBV19; D assignment may be TRBD1 or TRBD2 (5 bases each). Trimming cost V 4 bases and J 6 bases, with 16 bases left between them. The CDR3 totals 15 residues. Per germline, CDR1 LNHDA and CDR2 SQIVND (reference sequence). Complete variable domain (other parts from reference TRBV19 and TRBJ2-1): DGGITQSPKYLFRKEGQNVTLSCEQNLNHDAMYWYRQDPGQGLRLIYYSQIVNDFQKGDIAEGYSVSREKKESFPLTVTSAQKNPTAFYLCASSTLRDGSNEQFFGPGTRLTVL.

This clonotype was seen many times. V is TRBV30 and J is TRBJ2-3, with TRBD2 matching 15 bases. The CDR3 totals 16 residues. Trimming cost V 4 bases and J 5 bases; bases outside gene matches: 7. The germline V gene has CDR1 GTSNPN and CDR2 SVGIG (reference sequence). The CDR3 here is CAWTMGLAGGGDTQYF. CDR3 sequence (DNA): TGTGCCTGGACCATGGGACTAGCGGGAGGTGGAGATACGCAGTATTTT.

This clonotype was recorded at least ten times. This chain links TRBV30 with TRBJ2-2; the D gene is possibly TRBD2 (6 bases). Germline V gives CDR1 GTSNPN, CDR2 SVGIG (reference sequence). CDR3 size: 15 residues. V lost 1 base and J lost 6, with 15 bases in between. The CDR3 sequence is CAWSGGTVVSGELFF. CDR3 coding DNA: TGTGCCTGGAGTGGCGGGACTGTGGTCTCCGGGGAGCTGTTTTTT. Looking up the rest from reference TRBV30 and TRBJ2-2 gives the full variable domain: SQTIHQWPATLVQPVGSPLSLECTVEGTSNPNLYWYRQAAGRGLQLLFYSVGIGQISSEVPQNLSASRPQDRQFILSSKKLLLSDSGFYLCAWSGGTVVSGELFFGEGSRLTVL.

The table lists this clonotype with many counts. V and J are TRBV6-1 and TRBJ2-7, with no clear D. This CDR3 is 12 amino acids long. The V and J ends lost 2 bases and 6 bases respectively, with 8 bases between them. Per germline, CDR1 MNHNS and CDR2 SASEGT. The CDR3 bases are TGTGCCAGCAGTGAACGATTGGCCGAGCAGTACTTC. Translation gives CASSERLAEQYF.

V and J are TRBV4-3 and TRBJ2-1, with D maybe TRBD2 (6 bases). Trimming stripped 1 base from V and 3 bases from J, with 10 bases between. This CDR3 region has 15 residues. Germline V CDR1 and CDR2: LGHNA, YSLEER. The CDR3 sequence is CASSQAGAGYNEQFF. The CDR3 DNA is TGCGCCAGCAGCCAAGCGGGAGCCGGCTACAATGAGCAGTTCTTC.

This clonotype came up many times. The chain recombines TRBV20-1 with TRBJ2-3; 14 bases line up with TRBD2. The CDR3 is 19 residues long. J lost 2 bases, V lost 3 bases, and 13 bases had no gene match. The V gene's germline CDR1 is DFQATT and CDR2 SNEGSKA (reference sequence). CDR3 in amino acids: CSASLPWGLAGASTDTQYF. CDR3 nucleotides: TGCAGTGCTAGTCTCCCTTGGGGACTAGCGGGAGCCTCCACAGATACGCAGTATTTT.

This clonotype was detected many times. The chain employs TRBV6-1 and TRBJ2-7, with D tentatively TRBD1 (6 bases). The germline V gene encodes CDR1 MNHNS and CDR2 SASEGT. This CDR3 contains 15 residues. V was trimmed by 6 bases and J by 3 bases, leaving 18 bases between them. CDR3 DNA: TGTGCCAGCAGGGCAGGGGAACAATATTACTACGAGCAGTACTTC. As protein: CASRAGEQYYYEQYF.

About this clonotype: This may arise from a read error, as a much more abundant clone is one base away. This sequence joins TRBV2 and TRBJ1-1; D remains ambiguous. CDR1 and CDR2 from the germline V gene are SNHLY and FYNNEI. The ends were cut back, 10 bases at V and 1 base at J, with 13 bases in the middle. CDR3 length: 13 amino acids. The CDR3 DNA sequence: TGTGCCAACAACTGGTGGAGGAACACTGAAGCTTTCTTT. Its protein is CANNWWRNTEAFF. The full variable domain, completed using reference TRBV2 and TRBJ1-1, is EPEVTQTPSHQVTQMGQEVILRCVPISNHLYFYWYRQILGQKVEFLVSFYNNEISEKSEIFDDQFSVERPDGSNFTLKIRSTKLEDSAMYFCANNWWRNTEAFFGQGTRLTVV.

In its sample, this clonotype was seen many times. The J gene is TRBJ1-5, the V gene TRBV12-3 or TRBV12-4; D gene unclear. V lost 5 bases, J lost 3 bases, and 8 bases lay in between. This CDR3 is 13 amino acids long. CDR3 DNA sequence: TGTGCCAGCAGTCGAAACAACAATCAGCCCCAGCATTTT. Translation: CASSRNNNQPQHF.

This clonotype occurred many times. The J gene is TRBJ2-3, the V gene TRBV20-1; 7 nucleotides align to TRBD2. V was pared by 0 bases and J by 2 bases, with 5 bases of the junction left unmatched. The V gene's germline CDR1 is DFQATT and CDR2 SNEGSKA (reference sequence). The CDR3 is 15 amino acids. For the CDR3, the DNA is TGCAGTGCTAGAGATCAGAGCGGGATCACAGATACGCAGTATTTT. Protein: CSARDQSGITDTQYF.

With respect to this clonotype: Being one base from a much bigger clone, this may be a read error. This chain connects TRBV24-1 to TRBJ2-2; the D gene is possibly TRBD1 (6 bases). The CDR3 has 13 residues. CDR1 and CDR2 (germline): KGHDR, SFDVKD. V was trimmed by 9 bases and J by 5 bases, leaving 12 bases between them. The CDR3 bases are TGTGCCACCTCTGGACAGAGGACCGGGGAGCTGTTTTTT. Protein product: CATSGQRTGELFF.

This sequence joins TRBV4-2 and TRBJ2-2; D gene unclear. Trimming removed 1 base at V and 6 bases at J, with 9 bases between. This CDR3 contains 14 residues. Germline CDR1 LGHNA, CDR2 YNFKEQ. Written as DNA, the CDR3 is TGTGCCAGCAGCCAAGTAGACGACCCCGGGGAGCTGTTTTTT. It is translated as CASSQVDDPGELFF.

This clonotype showed up just a few times. This chain uses TRBV9 with TRBJ2-1; D remains ambiguous. Germline-derived CDR1 and CDR2 are SGDLS and YYNGEE. The CDR3 spans 15 residues. Trimming left V 4 bases short and J 2 bases short, with 13 bases between. CDR3 bases: TGTGCCAGCAGCACCCGGGCATCGACCTACAATGAGCAGTTCTTC. The encoded protein is CASSTRASTYNEQFF.

This clonotype was seen only a few times. The chain combines TRBV27 with TRBJ2-7, with a weak D call TRBD1 (5 bases). CDR3 length: 12 residues. Deletions cut 6 bases from V and 0 bases from J, with 6 bases between. Germline CDR1 and CDR2: MNHEY and SMNVEV (reference sequence). CDR3 bases: TGTGCCAGCAGGACAGCCTCCTACGAGCAGTACTTC. This translates into CASRTASYEQYF.

This clonotype was detected ten times or more. The chain employs TRBV5-8 and TRBJ2-1; TRBD2 agrees at 10 bases. Germline assignment: CDR1 SGHTS and CDR2 YDEGEE. The CDR3 loop spans 16 amino acids. V was pared by 1 base and J by 6 bases, with 7 bases of the junction left unmatched. In DNA, the CDR3 is TGTGCCAGCAGCTTGACGGCGACTAGCGGGCCCAATGAGCAGTTCTTC. Translation gives CASSLTATSGPNEQFF.